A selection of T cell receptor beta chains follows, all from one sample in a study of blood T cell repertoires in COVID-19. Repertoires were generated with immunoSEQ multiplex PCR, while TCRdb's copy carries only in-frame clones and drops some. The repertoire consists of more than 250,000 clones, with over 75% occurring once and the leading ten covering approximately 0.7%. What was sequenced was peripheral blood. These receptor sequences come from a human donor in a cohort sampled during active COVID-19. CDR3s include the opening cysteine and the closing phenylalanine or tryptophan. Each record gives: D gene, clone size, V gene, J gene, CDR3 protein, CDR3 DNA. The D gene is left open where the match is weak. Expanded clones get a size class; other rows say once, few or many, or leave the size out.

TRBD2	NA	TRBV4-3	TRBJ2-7	CASSQDSTRLAGRIYEQYF	TGCGCCAGCAGCCAAGATAGTACTAGGCTAGCGGGCCGGATCTACGAGCAGTACTTC
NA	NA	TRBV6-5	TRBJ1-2	CASRRVGYGYTF	TGTGCCAGCAGGAGGGTTGGCTATGGCTACACCTTC
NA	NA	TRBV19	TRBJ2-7	CASSILAGEQYF	TGTGCCAGTAGTATCCTCGCGGGCGAGCAGTACTTC
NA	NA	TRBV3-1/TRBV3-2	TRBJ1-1	CASRSGGRGTEAFF	TGTGCCAGCAGGTCCGGGGGTAGAGGCACTGAAGCTTTCTTT
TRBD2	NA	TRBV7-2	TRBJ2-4	CASSLVGSGGAAKNIQYF	TGTGCCAGCAGCTTAGTGGGTAGCGGGGGGGCGGCCAAAAACATTCAGTACTTC
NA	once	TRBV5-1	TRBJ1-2	CASSLQGQNYGYTF	TGCGCCAGCAGCTTGCAGGGGCAGAACTATGGCTACACCTTC
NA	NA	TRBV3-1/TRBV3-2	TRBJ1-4	CASSQATYSGKLFF	TGTGCCAGCAGCCAAGCAACTTATTCTGGAAAACTGTTTTTT
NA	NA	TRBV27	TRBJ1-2	CASSLQPGSNYGYTF	TGTGCCAGCAGTTTACAGCCAGGCTCTAACTATGGCTACACCTTC
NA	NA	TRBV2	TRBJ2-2	CASRLRGVNTGELFF	TGTGCCAGCAGGCTCAGGGGAGTAAACACCGGGGAGCTGTTTTTT
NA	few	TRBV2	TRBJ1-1	CASTVQGHTEAFF	TGTGCCAGCACCGTACAGGGCCACACTGAAGCTTTCTTT
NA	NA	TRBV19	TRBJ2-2	CASSIEGSITGELFF	TGTGCCAGTAGTATAGAGGGCAGTATAACCGGGGAGCTGTTTTTT
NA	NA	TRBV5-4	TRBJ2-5	CASAKGGVPFETQYF	TGTGCCAGCGCCAAAGGGGGGGTGCCCTTCGAGACCCAGTACTTC
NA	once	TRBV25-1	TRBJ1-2	CASSESGVGYTF	TGTGCCAGCAGTGAATCGGGGGTTGGCTACACCTTC
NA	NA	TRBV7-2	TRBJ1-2	CASSSDTSYGYTF	TGTGCCAGCAGCTCCGACACCTCCTATGGCTACACCTTC
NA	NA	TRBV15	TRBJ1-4	CATSREVLPGKVGEKLFF	TGTGCCACCAGCAGAGAGGTCCTCCCAGGGAAGGTGGGAGAAAAACTGTTTTTT
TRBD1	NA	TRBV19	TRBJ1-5	CATNQGQGVNQPQHF	TGTGCCACGAACCAAGGACAGGGGGTAAATCAGCCCCAGCATTTT
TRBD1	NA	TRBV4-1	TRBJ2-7	CASGHPGQGIGSYEQYF	TGCGCCAGCGGACACCCCGGACAGGGGATTGGGTCCTACGAGCAGTACTTC
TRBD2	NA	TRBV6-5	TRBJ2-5	CASSSGSLQETQYF	TGTGCCAGCTCTAGCGGGTCACTACAAGAGACCCAGTACTTC
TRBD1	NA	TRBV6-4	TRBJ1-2	CASKRGQGAEGYTF	TGTGCCAGCAAACGGGGACAGGGGGCGGAAGGCTACACCTTC
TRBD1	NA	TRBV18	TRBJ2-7	CASSPGQLHVNEQYF	TGTGCCAGCTCACCGGGACAGCTACACGTGAACGAGCAGTACTTC
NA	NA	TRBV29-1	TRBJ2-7	CSVEDPGESYEQYF	TGCAGCGTTGAAGATCCAGGGGAGTCCTACGAGCAGTACTTC
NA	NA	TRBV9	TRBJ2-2	CASSVVQGSTGELFF	TGTGCCAGCAGCGTAGTACAGGGAAGCACCGGGGAGCTGTTTTTT
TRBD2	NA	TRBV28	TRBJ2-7	CASSFGGSFYEQYF	TGTGCCAGCAGTTTCGGGGGGAGTTTCTACGAGCAGTACTTC
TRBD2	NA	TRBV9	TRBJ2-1	CASSAGTNYNEQFF	TGTGCCAGCAGCGCCGGGACTAACTACAATGAGCAGTTCTTC
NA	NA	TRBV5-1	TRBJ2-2	CASSLDWQGVNTGELFF	TGCGCCAGCAGCTTGGATTGGCAGGGCGTGAACACCGGGGAGCTGTTTTTT
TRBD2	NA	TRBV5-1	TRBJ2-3	CASSMTTSGSSDTQYF	TGCGCCAGCAGCATGACGACTAGCGGGAGCTCAGATACGCAGTATTTT
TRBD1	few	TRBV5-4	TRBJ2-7	CASSLAGGSSYEQYF	TGTGCCAGCAGCTTGGCAGGGGGATCCTCCTACGAGCAGTACTTC
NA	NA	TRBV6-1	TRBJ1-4	CASSELGVSEKLFF	TGTGCCAGCAGTGAATTAGGGGTTTCCGAAAAACTGTTTTTT
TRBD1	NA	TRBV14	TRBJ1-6	CASSVLTGGNSPLHF	TGTGCCAGCAGTGTGCTAACAGGGGGAAATTCACCCCTCCACTTT
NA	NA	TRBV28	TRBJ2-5	CASSTRETQYF	TGTGCCAGCAGCACGAGAGAGACCCAGTACTTC
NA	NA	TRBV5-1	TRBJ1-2	CASSLHSRGYGYTF	TGCGCCAGCAGCTTGCACAGTCGGGGCTATGGCTACACCTTC
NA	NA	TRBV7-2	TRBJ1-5	CASSLSSTSNQPQHF	TGTGCCAGCAGCTTATCCAGTACGAGCAATCAGCCCCAGCATTTT
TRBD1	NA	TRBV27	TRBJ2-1	CASGSTGGPHNEQFF	TGTGCCAGCGGATCGACAGGGGGCCCGCACAATGAGCAGTTCTTC
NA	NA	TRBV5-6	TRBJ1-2	CASSSAGGRYTF	TGTGCCAGCAGCTCCGCCGGGGGACGCTACACCTTC
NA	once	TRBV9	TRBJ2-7	CASSPNPVYSYEQYF	TGTGCCAGCAGCCCGAATCCAGTGTACTCCTACGAGCAGTACTTC
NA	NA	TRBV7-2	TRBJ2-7	CASRQGHSYEQYF	TGTGCCAGCAGGCAGGGTCACTCCTACGAGCAGTACTTC
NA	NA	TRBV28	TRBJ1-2	CASSLLGGSGIYGYTF	TGTGCCAGCAGTTTATTGGGGGGAAGTGGTATCTATGGCTACACCTTC
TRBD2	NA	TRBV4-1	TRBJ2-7	CASSQDLLAGGSYEQYF	TGCGCCAGCAGCCAAGATCTACTAGCGGGGGGATCTTACGAGCAGTACTTC
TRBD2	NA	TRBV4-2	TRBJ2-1	CASSEGTSSYNEQFF	TGTGCCAGCAGCGAGGGGACTAGCAGCTACAATGAGCAGTTCTTC
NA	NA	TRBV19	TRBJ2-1	CASSSGAGRFF	TGTGCCAGTAGTAGCGGGGCCGGGCGGTTCTTC
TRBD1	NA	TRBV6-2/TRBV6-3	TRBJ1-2	CASSYGGGDGYTF	TGTGCCAGCAGTTACGGAGGGGGCGATGGCTACACCTTC
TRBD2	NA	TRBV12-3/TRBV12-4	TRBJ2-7	CASSLTSGEQYF	TGTGCCAGCAGCCTCACTAGCGGGGAGCAGTACTTC
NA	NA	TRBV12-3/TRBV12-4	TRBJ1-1	CASSAYREAFF	TGTGCCAGCAGTGCGTATCGTGAAGCTTTCTTT
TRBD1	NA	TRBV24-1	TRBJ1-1	CATSDLRTGMAEAFF	TGTGCCACCAGTGATTTGCGGACAGGGATGGCTGAAGCTTTCTTT